Below are 11 T cell receptor beta chains sequenced from a single sample in a study of shared clonotypes between healthy human individuals. Generated by immunoSEQ multiplex PCR, the TCRdb table keeps only in-frame clones and is missing some. This table holds 2 million or so clones, roughly 94% found once. The sample comprised naive CD4+ T cells sorted from blood. Subset in this sample: CD45RA+ positively selected. The receptors were sampled from a man aged 18 to 29 in good health.

Regarding this clone: Just one base apart from a much larger clone, this may be a read error. V and J are TRBV5-1 and TRBJ2-7; D might be TRBD1 (6 bases). Trimming removed 5 bases at V and 3 bases at J, with 18 bases between. The CDR3 length is 15 residues. Germline CDR1 is SGHRS and CDR2 is YFSETQ. DNA of the CDR3: TGCGCCAGCAGATACGCCGAACAGGGTTTCTACGAGCAGTACTTC. Translated: CASRYAEQGFYEQYF.

The genes are TRBV6-5 and TRBJ2-3; maybe TRBD2 (6 bases). Trimming removed 6 bases from V and 6 bases from J, with 16 bases in between. CDR1 MNHEY and CDR2 SVGAGI come from the germline V gene. The CDR3 length is 14 residues. The CDR3 loop is CASRGGYYGDTQYF. The CDR3 bases are TGTGCCAGCAGAGGAGGGTATTATGGGGATACGCAGTATTTT.

The chain carries TRBV28 and TRBJ1-2, with 8 bases fitting TRBD1. Germline values: CDR1 MDHEN, CDR2 SYDVKM. V lost 3 bases, J lost 7 bases, and 7 bases stayed unmatched. CDR3 size: 14 residues. DNA for the CDR3: TGTGCCAGCAGTTTGATAAGACAGGGGTTTGGCTACACCTTC. This encodes CASSLIRQGFGYTF.

This rearrangement joins TRBV6-6 to TRBJ1-2, with D perhaps TRBD1 (5 bases). The CDR3 has 15 residues. The V end lost 2 bases, the J end lost 4 bases, and 14 bases lay between the germline ends. Per germline, CDR1 MNHNY and CDR2 SVGAGI (reference sequence). CDR3 residues: CASSYQRDEVYGYTF. Written as DNA, the CDR3 is TGTGCCAGCAGTTACCAACGGGACGAGGTCTATGGCTACACCTTC.

V and J are TRBV7-3 and TRBJ2-7, with 7 bases matching TRBD2. The CDR3 runs 15 residues. Trimming removed 2 bases from V and 5 bases from J; junction bases left unmatched: 9. Germline-derived CDR1 and CDR2 are SGHTA and FQGTGA. DNA of the CDR3: TGTGCCAGCAGCTTAGTTTCCGGGACTATCAACGAGCAGTACTTC. Translating gives CASSLVSGTINEQYF.

Only a few counts were recorded for this clone. The chain employs TRBV2 and TRBJ2-5; tentatively, D is TRBD1 (5 bases). CDR3 size: 15 residues. From germline, CDR1 is SNHLY and CDR2 FYNNEI. The V and J ends lost 0 bases and 5 bases respectively, with 13 bases between them. This chain's CDR3 is CASSEAGAGRETQYF. CDR3 in DNA: TGTGCCAGCAGTGAAGCTGGGGCAGGGCGGGAGACCCAGTACTTC.

V usage is TRBV6-1 and J usage is TRBJ1-6; D ambiguous. The CDR3 is 12 amino acids. Germline V gene data show CDR1 as MNHNS and CDR2 as SASEGT. Trimming stripped 4 bases from V and 7 bases from J, with 5 bases between. Written as DNA, the CDR3 is TGTGCCAGCAGTGGAAGGAATTCACCCCTCCACTTT. Protein: CASSGRNSPLHF.

The CDR3 DNA reads TGTGCCAGCAGTGTTACTAGGGTATCCTACGAGCAGTACTTC. Translated: CASSVTRVSYEQYF. V is TRBV2 and J is TRBJ2-7; maybe TRBD2 (5 bases). The germline V gene has CDR1 SNHLY and CDR2 FYNNEI. The CDR3 extends over 14 amino acids. The V end was cut by 4 bases, the J end by 1 base, with 11 bases between.

The chain uses TRBV7-2 and TRBJ2-1, with D tentatively TRBD1 (5 bases). The CDR3 spans 13 residues. Germline CDR1 reads SGHTA; CDR2 reads FQGNSA. The V and J ends lost 4 bases and 4 bases respectively, with 8 bases between them. For the CDR3, the DNA is TGTGCCAGCAGCTCCGACAGTTACAATGAGCAGTTCTTC. It is translated as CASSSDSYNEQFF.

The chain has TRBV28 and TRBJ1-5; maybe TRBD1 (6 bases). Trimming removed 6 bases from V and 6 bases from J, with 18 bases in between. CDR1 is MDHEN and CDR2 is SYDVKM in the germline V gene. The CDR3 has 15 amino acids. CDR3 loop: CASSLQGVAGQPQHF. CDR3 in DNA: TGTGCCAGCAGCTTACAGGGAGTTGCGGGTCAGCCCCAGCATTTT.

The table lists this clone with a count of one. The chain uses TRBV6-1 and TRBJ2-1; no clear D gene. Germline lookup yields CDR1 MNHNS and CDR2 SASEGT. The CDR3 loop spans 15 amino acids. V lost 6 bases and J lost 2, with 14 bases in between. The CDR3 spells CASRTMKEPYNEQFF. Written as DNA, the CDR3 is TGTGCCAGCAGGACGATGAAGGAGCCCTACAATGAGCAGTTCTTC.